Listed here is a single T cell receptor (beta chain). Using immunoSEQ multiplex PCR, the repertoire was profiled, and TCRdb retains in-frame clones only, with some absent. Here the sample spans about 250,000 clones, 65% to 80% being singletons. The length of the CDR3 is 14 residues. Germline CDR1 reads SGHNT; CDR2 reads YYREEE (reference sequence). V shed 2 bases and J shed 2 bases, with 7 bases lying between them. This entry is derived from a study of blood T cell repertoires in COVID-19. The clonotype was recovered from a woman aged 40 to 49 with active or convalescent COVID-19. The chain uses TRBV5-4 and TRBJ2-2; D may be TRBD1 (5 bases). Sequences were obtained from peripheral blood. CDR3 amino acids: CASSFQGNTGELFF. The CDR3 nucleotides are TGTGCCAGCAGCTTCCAGGGAAACACCGGGGAGCTGTTTTTT.